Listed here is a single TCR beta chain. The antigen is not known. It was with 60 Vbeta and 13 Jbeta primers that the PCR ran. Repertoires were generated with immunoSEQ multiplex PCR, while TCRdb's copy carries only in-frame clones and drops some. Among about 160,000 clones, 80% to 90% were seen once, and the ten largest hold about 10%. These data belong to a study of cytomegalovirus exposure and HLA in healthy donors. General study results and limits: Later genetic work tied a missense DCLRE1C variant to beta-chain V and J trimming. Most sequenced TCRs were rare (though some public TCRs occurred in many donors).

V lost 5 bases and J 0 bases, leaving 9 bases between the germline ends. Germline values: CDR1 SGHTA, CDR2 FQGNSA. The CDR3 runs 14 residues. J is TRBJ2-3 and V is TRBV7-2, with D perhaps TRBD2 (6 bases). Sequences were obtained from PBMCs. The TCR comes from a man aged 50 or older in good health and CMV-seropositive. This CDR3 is CASSTGLSTDTQYF. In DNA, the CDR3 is TGTGCCAGCAGCACCGGACTAAGCACAGATACGCAGTATTTT.